Listed here are 10 T cell receptor beta chains from one sample, sequenced in a study of CD8 T cells in Susac syndrome (dated by TCRdb to about 2019). Libraries were built with the immunoSEQ multiplex PCR assay. RNA was extracted with the RNeasy kit and roughly 0.5 to 1 ug was reverse transcribed using random hexamers. The raw public data were reprocessed by TCRdb itself: fastp quality trimming at Q25, MiXCR clonotype calling, in-frame beta chains only. Identical CDR3 protein sequences are pooled into one entry, listed with their most common genes and DNA. For this sample the table gives around 270,000 distinct CDR3 sequences, of which around 85% were detected only once. Of the sample, around 0.2% falls within the top ten clones. Sequenced: CD8+ T cells from PBMCs. These receptor sequences come from a human donor with multiple sclerosis.

V and J are TRBV5-1 and TRBJ1-2, with 9 bases identical to TRBD1. The CDR3 is made up of 15 amino acids. CDR1 and CDR2 from the germline V gene are SGHRS and YFSETQ. V was pared by 4 bases and J by 3 bases, with 7 bases of the junction left unmatched. The CDR3 here is CASSPSQGAHYGYTF. The DNA of the CDR3 is TGCGCCAGCAGCCCCTCACAGGGGGCCCACTATGGCTACACCTTC.

The chain is built from TRBV11-2 and TRBJ2-3, with TRBD2 identical over 7 bases. Germline V lookup: CDR1 SGHAT, CDR2 FQNNGV. The CDR3 runs 16 residues. Losses at the gene ends were 5 bases for V and 4 bases for J; bases not matched to a gene: 12. The CDR3 loop reads CASSQAAAGVADTQYF. The DNA for the CDR3 is TGTGCCAGCAGCCAGGCTGCGGCGGGAGTCGCAGATACGCAGTATTTT.

The chain has TRBV7-9 and TRBJ2-2; 10 bases match TRBD2. The junction had 6 bases not matched to a gene; V was cut back by 2 bases and J by 6 bases. CDR1 is SEHNR and CDR2 is FQNEAQ in the germline V gene (reference sequence). CDR3 size: 16 residues. This CDR3 reads CASSLPAGGPAGELFF. DNA for the CDR3: TGTGCCAGCAGCTTACCAGCGGGAGGGCCAGCCGGGGAGCTGTTTTTT.

This chain joins TRBV15 and TRBJ2-1; tentative D call: TRBD1 (6 bases). CDR1 and CDR2 from the germline V gene are LNHNV and YYDKDF (reference sequence). This CDR3 is built from 13 residues. Trimming stripped 6 bases from V and 5 bases from J, with 11 bases between. The CDR3 coding sequence is TGTGCCACCAGGGGCCAGGGGAACAATGAGCAGTTCTTC. It is translated as CATRGQGNNEQFF.

CDR3 sequence (DNA): TGTGCCAGCAGCGGGACTAGGCAAGCCGGGTCAGGCTACGAGCAGTACTTC. As protein: CASSGTRQAGSGYEQYF. The chain links TRBV3-1 to TRBJ2-7; the match to TRBD2 covers 8 bases. V lost 5 bases to trimming and J lost 3 bases; unmatched junction nucleotides: 15. The germline V gene encodes CDR1 LGHDT and CDR2 YNNKEL (reference sequence). The CDR3 runs 17 residues.

This clonotype was seen just once. The rearrangement joins TRBV6-5 to TRBJ1-4; 7 nucleotides line up with TRBD1. The germline V gene has CDR1 MNHEY and CDR2 SVGAGI. This CDR3 is built from 17 residues. After removal of 0 bases from V and 3 bases from J, the junction contained 7 bases not matched to a gene. Here the CDR3 DNA reads TGTGCCAGCAGTTACTCGATAGCTGGGACAGCTAATGAAAAACTGTTTTTT. This codes for CASSYSIAGTANEKLFF.

The V and J genes are TRBV28 and TRBJ1-5; D is perhaps TRBD1 (6 bases). The CDR3 extends over 13 amino acids. V was cut by 6 bases and J by 2 bases, with 8 bases left in between. Germline-derived CDR1 and CDR2 are MDHEN and SYDVKM. The CDR3 DNA sequence: TGTGCCAGCAGGGACAGCGGCAATCAGCCCCAGCATTTT. Protein product: CASRDSGNQPQHF.

The chain uses TRBV7-2 and TRBJ1-1; D unclear. The ends were cut back, 5 bases at V and 3 bases at J, with 16 bases in the middle. The V gene's germline CDR1 is SGHTA and CDR2 FQGNSA. The CDR3 extends over 15 amino acids. DNA of the CDR3: TGTGCCAGCAGCCGCAAGTGGGAAGGCGACACTGAAGCTTTCTTT. It translates to CASSRKWEGDTEAFF.

The chain uses TRBV28 and TRBJ2-5; 7 nucleotides match TRBD1. From germline, CDR1 is MDHEN and CDR2 SYDVKM. This CDR3 region has 16 residues. The junction had 10 bases not matched to a gene; V was cut back by 4 bases and J by 2 bases. In DNA, the CDR3 is TGTGCCAGCAGTTCCCGAACAGGGGTGCCTCAAGAGACCCAGTACTTC. Translation: CASSSRTGVPQETQYF.

In nucleotides, the CDR3 is TGCAGTGCCCAGTCGGCTGGCGGTGATTCACCCCTCCACTTT. Translation: CSAQSAGGDSPLHF. V and J are TRBV20-1 and TRBJ1-6; D uncertain. CDR1 is DFQATT, CDR2 SNEGSKA, per germline (reference sequence). V lost 6 bases, J lost 8 bases, and 17 bases lay in between. The CDR3 runs 14 residues.